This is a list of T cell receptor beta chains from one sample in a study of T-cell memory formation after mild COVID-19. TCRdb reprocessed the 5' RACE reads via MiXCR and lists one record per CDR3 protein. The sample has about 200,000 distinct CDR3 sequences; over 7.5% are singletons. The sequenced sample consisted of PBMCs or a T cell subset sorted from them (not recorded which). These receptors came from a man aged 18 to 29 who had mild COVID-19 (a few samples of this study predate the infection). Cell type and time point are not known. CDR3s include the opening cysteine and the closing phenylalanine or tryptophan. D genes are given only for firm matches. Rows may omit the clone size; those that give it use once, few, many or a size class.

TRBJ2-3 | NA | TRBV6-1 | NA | TGTGCCAGCAGATTCTCCGGGACTAGCACAGATACGCAGTATTTT | CASRFSGTSTDTQYF
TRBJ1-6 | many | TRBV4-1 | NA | TGCGCCAGCAGCCAAGGGAGTAGACCCCAATCACCCCTCCACTTT | CASSQGSRPQSPLHF
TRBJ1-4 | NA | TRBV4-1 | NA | TGCGCCAGCAGCCACTCGATAGGGGAAAAACTGTTTTTT | CASSHSIGEKLFF
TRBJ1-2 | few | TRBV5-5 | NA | TGTGCCAGCAGTCGACGGGACTATGGCTACACCTTC | CASSRRDYGYTF
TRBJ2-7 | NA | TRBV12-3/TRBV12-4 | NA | TGTGCCAGCAGTTTAGGGTCCGGGGACCTCGGAGAGCAGTACTTC | CASSLGSGDLGEQYF
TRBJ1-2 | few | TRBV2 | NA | TGTGCCAGCAGTGCCTTCTTCCAGCGAACCTATGGCTACACCTTC | CASSAFFQRTYGYTF
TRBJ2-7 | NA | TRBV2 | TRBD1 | TGTGCCAGCAGTGAAGCTGGACAGGGCTACGAGCAGTACTTC | CASSEAGQGYEQYF
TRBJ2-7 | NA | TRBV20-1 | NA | TGCAGTGCTAGATCCCCGACAGGTTCCTACGAGCAGTACTTC | CSARSPTGSYEQYF
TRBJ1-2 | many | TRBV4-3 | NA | TGCGCCAGCAGCCAAGATGAGGCAGGGTCTCGAGGCTACACCTTC | CASSQDEAGSRGYTF
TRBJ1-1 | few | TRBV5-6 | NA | TGTGCCAGCAGCTTGGAAGTCAGGTCAACTGAAGCTTTCTTT | CASSLEVRSTEAFF
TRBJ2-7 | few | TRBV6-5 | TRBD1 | TGTGCCAGCAGGCGGATGACAGGGTCGGGCGAGCAGTACTTC | CASRRMTGSGEQYF
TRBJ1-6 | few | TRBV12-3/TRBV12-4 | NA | TGTGCCAGCAGTTTTGGTAGGGGGAGCCTCTGGAATTCACCCCTCCACTTT | CASSFGRGSLWNSPLHF
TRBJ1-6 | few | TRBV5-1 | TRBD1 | TGCGCCAGCAGCAACGGGCCGGGACAGTATAATTCACCCCTCCACTTT | CASSNGPGQYNSPLHF
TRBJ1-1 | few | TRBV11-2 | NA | TGTGCCAGCAGCTTAGACGGCTACACTGAAGCTTTCTTT | CASSLDGYTEAFF
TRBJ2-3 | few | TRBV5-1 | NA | TGCGCCAGCAGCTTGGACGTCCTCACAGATACGCAGTATTTT | CASSLDVLTDTQYF
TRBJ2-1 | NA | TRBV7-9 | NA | TGTGCCAGCAGCTCCCAGGGGAGGGGTAGTGAGCAGTTCTTC | CASSSQGRGSEQFF
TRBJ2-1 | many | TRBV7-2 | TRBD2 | TGTGCCAGTAAGCGGGGGGGCCAAGACAATGAGCAGTTCTTC | CASKRGGQDNEQFF
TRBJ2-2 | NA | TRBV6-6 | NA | TGTGCCAGCAGTTACGATGCGAACACCGGGGAGCTGTTTTTT | CASSYDANTGELFF
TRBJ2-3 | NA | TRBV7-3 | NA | TGTGCCAGCAGTCCCCAGGGGCGTGATACGCAGTATTTT | CASSPQGRDTQYF
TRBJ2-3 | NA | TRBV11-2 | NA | TGTGCCAGCAGCCCATCGAGCTACACAGATACGCAGTATTTT | CASSPSSYTDTQYF
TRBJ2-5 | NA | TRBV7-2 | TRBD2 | TGTGCCAGCAGCTCGACTAGCGGGGTCCCAGAGACCCAGTACTTC | CASSSTSGVPETQYF
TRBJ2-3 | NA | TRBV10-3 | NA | TGTGCCATCAGTGGGTCAGTCCTCACAGATACGCAGTATTTT | CAISGSVLTDTQYF
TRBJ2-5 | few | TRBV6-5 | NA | TGTGCCAGCAGTTACTCACCGGGATCAGAGACCCAGTACTTC | CASSYSPGSETQYF
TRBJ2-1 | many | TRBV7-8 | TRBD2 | TGTGCCAGCAGTCTCCGGGGGGGCCACTACAATGAGCAGTTCTTC | CASSLRGGHYNEQFF
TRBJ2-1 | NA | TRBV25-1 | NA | TGTGCCAGCAGTGAAGTCGGGGCGAGCGAGCAGTTCTTC | CASSEVGASEQFF
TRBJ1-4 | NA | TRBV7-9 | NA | TGTGCCAGCAGCTTAGGATTGGGGGGGCCCGGTGAAAAACTGTTTTTT | CASSLGLGGPGEKLFF
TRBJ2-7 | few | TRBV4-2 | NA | TGTGCCAGCAGCCCACAGGTGGGGGCCTACGAGCAGTACTTC | CASSPQVGAYEQYF
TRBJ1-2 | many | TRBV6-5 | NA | TGTGCCAGCAGTTACTCATTGAACGGAGCTAACTATGGCTACACCTTC | CASSYSLNGANYGYTF
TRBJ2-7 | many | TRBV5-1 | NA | TGCGCCAGCAGCAACGGGAAGCGCAGCTCCTACGAGCAGTACTTC | CASSNGKRSSYEQYF
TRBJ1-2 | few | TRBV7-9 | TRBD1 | TGTGCCAGCCGTTCCTCGGGACAGTACTATGGCTACACCTTC | CASRSSGQYYGYTF
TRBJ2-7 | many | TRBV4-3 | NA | TGCGCCAGCAGCCAAGCCGGGGGCTCCTACGAGCAGTACTTC | CASSQAGGSYEQYF
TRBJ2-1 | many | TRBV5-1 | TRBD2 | TGCGCCAGTAGCCCTTGGGGGGGGAACAATGAGCAGTTCTTC | CASSPWGGNNEQFF
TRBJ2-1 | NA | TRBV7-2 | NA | TGTGCCAGCCGCGGGGCGGGGCCCAACAATGAGCAGTTCTTC | CASRGAGPNNEQFF
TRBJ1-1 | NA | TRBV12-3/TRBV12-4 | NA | TGTGCCAGCACCAATCGACCGATCACTGAAGCTTTCTTT | CASTNRPITEAFF
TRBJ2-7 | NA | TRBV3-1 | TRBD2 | TGTGCCAGCAGACTAGCGGGGGCTCACTACGAGCAGTACTTC | CASRLAGAHYEQYF
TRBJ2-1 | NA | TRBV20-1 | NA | TGCAGTGCTAGAGATACCCAGACCCTCAATGAGCAGTTCTTC | CSARDTQTLNEQFF